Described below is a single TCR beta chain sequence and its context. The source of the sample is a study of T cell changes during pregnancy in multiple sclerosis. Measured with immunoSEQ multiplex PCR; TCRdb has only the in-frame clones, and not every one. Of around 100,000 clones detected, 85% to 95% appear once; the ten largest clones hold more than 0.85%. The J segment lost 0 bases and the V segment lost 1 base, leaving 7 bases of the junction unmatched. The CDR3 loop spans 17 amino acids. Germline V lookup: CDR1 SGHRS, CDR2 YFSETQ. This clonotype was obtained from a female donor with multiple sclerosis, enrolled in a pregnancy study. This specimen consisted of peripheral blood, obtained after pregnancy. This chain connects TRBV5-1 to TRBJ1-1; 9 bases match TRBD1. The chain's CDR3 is CASSLRYRGRVNTEAFF. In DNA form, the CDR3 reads TGCGCCAGCAGCTTGAGATACAGGGGGCGAGTGAACACTGAAGCTTTCTTT.